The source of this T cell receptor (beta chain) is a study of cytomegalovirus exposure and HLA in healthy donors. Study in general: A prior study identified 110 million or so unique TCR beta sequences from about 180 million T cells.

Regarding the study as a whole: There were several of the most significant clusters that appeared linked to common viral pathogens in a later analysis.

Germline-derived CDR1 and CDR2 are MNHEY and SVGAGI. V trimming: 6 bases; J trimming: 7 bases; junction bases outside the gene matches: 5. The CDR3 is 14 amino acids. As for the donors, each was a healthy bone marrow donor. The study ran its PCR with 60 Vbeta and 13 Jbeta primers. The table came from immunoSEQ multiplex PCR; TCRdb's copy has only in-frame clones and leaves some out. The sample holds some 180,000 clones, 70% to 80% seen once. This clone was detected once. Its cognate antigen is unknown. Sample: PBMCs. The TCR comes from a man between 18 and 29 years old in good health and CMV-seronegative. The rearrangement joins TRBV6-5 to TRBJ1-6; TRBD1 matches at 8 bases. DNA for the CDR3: TGTGCCAGCAGGCGGGACAGGTCAAATTCACCCCTCCACTTT. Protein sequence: CASRRDRSNSPLHF.